Below, one TCR beta chain is given with its context. Each participant's cohort was designated according to participant-reported clinical history. This entry belongs to a study of blood T cell repertoires in COVID-19. At the level of the study: Sites across the United States, Italy and Spain contributed samples from acute and convalescent COVID-19. The cDNA or gDNA used as material had been derived from T cells, B-cell-depleted T cells, or PBMCs.

Repertoires were generated with immunoSEQ multiplex PCR, while TCRdb's copy carries only in-frame clones and drops some. The sample gives some 190,000 clones, 89% of which show up once; under 3% is in the top ten. The CDR3 is 16 residues long. V shed 3 bases and J 9 bases; nucleotides not matched to a gene: 15. The germline gives CDR1 KGHSH, CDR2 LQKENI. Material: PBMCs or T cells enriched from blood (not recorded which). This receptor was obtained from a woman in her thirties or forties with acute COVID-19. V and J are TRBV18 and TRBJ2-7; TRBD1 agrees at 9 bases. The CDR3 DNA follows: TGTGCCAGCTCACCTCAAACGATAACAGGGGGCCGAAGGCAGTACTTC. Its translation is CASSPQTITGGRRQYF.